This TCR beta chain appears in the sequencing data of a study of cytomegalovirus exposure and HLA in healthy donors. Turning to the study itself: Earlier, 90 million to 140 million unique TCR beta sequences were recovered from approximately 200 million T cells by an analysis.

On this clone itself: The antigen remains undetermined.

Broader study findings: There were 150 or so TCR beta chains listed as cytomegalovirus-associated. For most TCR beta V segments, an earlier analysis put the productive rate at about 90% or about 30% of the time. Within a later analysis, the majority of CMV-associated TCR beta chains appeared HLA-restricted.

Vbeta (60) and Jbeta (13) primers were used in the PCR. The method was immunoSEQ multiplex PCR; TCRdb's version includes in-frame clones alone and lacks a portion of them. The data hold over 150,000 clones, with roughly 71% observed a single time. The sequence was collected from a male donor in good health and CMV-seropositive. The sample taken for sequencing was PBMCs.

CDR3 region: CASSLVGGNTEAFF. Here the CDR3 DNA reads TGTGCCAGCAGCTTAGTAGGGGGAAACACTGAAGCTTTCTTT. The chain combines TRBV13 with TRBJ1-1; D perhaps matches TRBD1 (6 bases). The length of the CDR3 is 14 residues. The V end lost 1 base, the J end lost 2 bases, and 8 bases lay between the germline ends. Germline V gene data show CDR1 as PRHDT and CDR2 as FYEKMQ (reference sequence).